This T cell receptor beta chain was sequenced for a study of radiation and T cells in renal cell carcinoma. Whole-study context: Nephrectomy followed 15 Gy stereotactic body radiation by 4 weeks.

As for time point: blood 2 weeks post-SBRT. Treatment indicated: 15 Gy SBRT to primary tumor, nephrectomy 4 weeks later. Radiation-treated patients gave blood at baseline, week 2 and week 4. Study conclusions and caveats: From baseline, blood top tumor clonotypes peaked at 2 weeks post-radiation. No pretreatment tumor biopsies were available for baseline clonotypes.

In regard to this clone: Its target is not known.

Trimming stripped 8 bases from V and 2 bases from J, with 6 bases between. The CDR3 extends over 11 amino acids. Germline values: CDR1 MDHEN, CDR2 SYDVKM. Measured with immunoSEQ multiplex PCR; TCRdb has only the in-frame clones, and not every one. In the table there are roughly 150,000 clones, over 80% of which are singletons. The receptor was isolated from a woman aged 45 to 65 with renal cell carcinoma. The chain is built from TRBV28 and TRBJ1-2, with D unclear. Sample: blood, taken from a patient whose treatment included radiotherapy and nephrectomy. CDR3 loop: CASGSNYGYTF. CDR3 in DNA: TGTGCCAGCGGTAGCAACTATGGCTACACCTTC.